This T cell receptor beta chain comes out of a study of T cells in lung cancer brain metastases. Regarding the study as a whole: Compared with paired primaries, brain metastases showed fewer unique productive clones (around 1,500 versus 5,000).

Per the germline V gene, CDR1 is LGHNT and CDR2 is FRNRAP. Trimming cost V 3 bases and J 5 bases; bases outside gene matches: 10. The length of the CDR3 is 18 residues. Note on this clone: Its antigen is currently unknown.

Method: immunoSEQ multiplex PCR; TCRdb's copy keeps in-frame clones and lacks some. This repertoire shows about 6,600 clones, 80% to 90% found once; its top ten account for nearly 5%. Exclusion applied to any patient with a history of multiple malignancies. The V call is TRBV12-5, the J call TRBJ1-6; the match to TRBD1 covers 10 bases. This clonotype was obtained from a man aged 45-65 years with non-small cell lung cancer. Input material: tumor tissue from the primary lung tumor. The CDR3 sequence: CASGLDIRDRGNNSPLHF. The CDR3 DNA is TGTGCTAGTGGTTTAGACATCCGGGACAGGGGCAATAATTCACCCCTCCACTTT.